This TCR beta chain was identified during a study of cytomegalovirus exposure and HLA in healthy donors. Study in general: Per a later analysis, the roughly 700 first-cohort and some 110 validation repertoires shared one platform.

Profiling relied on immunoSEQ multiplex PCR, and the TCRdb table lists in-frame clones only, not all of them. Altogether about 110,000 clones are present, approximately 88% being singletons, with the ten largest covering under 1.5%. The study's findings and limits: Most TCR sequences showed up rarely, but some public TCRs showed up in many donors.

The germline V gene encodes CDR1 SGHAT and CDR2 FQNNGV. This CDR3 is 14 amino acids long. The V and J ends lost 7 bases and 2 bases respectively, with 15 bases between them. About this clone: Its antigen is not known.

This sequence joins TRBV11-2 and TRBJ2-7, with D possibly matching TRBD2 (6 bases). Specimen: PBMCs. The receptor's source is a woman under 40 in good health and CMV-seropositive. The CDR3 protein is CASTHLASPYEQYF. CDR3 DNA sequence: TGTGCCAGCACCCACCTAGCGTCCCCCTACGAGCAGTACTTC.